The 16 T cell receptor beta chains reported below all come from one sample, sequenced in a study of blood T cell repertoires in COVID-19. Only in-frame clones appear in the TCRdb table, and some are missing; sequencing was by immunoSEQ multiplex PCR. The sample yields 90,000 or so clones, roughly 82% seen once. Sequencing input: peripheral blood. The receptors originated from a man aged 50 or older with active COVID-19.

The V gene is TRBV24-1, the J gene TRBJ2-5, with 8 bases that match TRBD1. Germline-derived CDR1 and CDR2 are KGHDR and SFDVKD. This CDR3 is 16 amino acids long. The V segment lost 3 bases and the J segment 2 bases; nucleotides outside the gene matches: 7. This CDR3 is CATSDTGQGGQETQYF. The DNA of the CDR3 is TGTGCCACCAGTGATACCGGACAGGGTGGGCAAGAGACCCAGTACTTC.

This chain uses TRBV7-9 with TRBJ1-5; D is unclear. V dropped 2 bases and J dropped 2 bases, with 7 bases sitting between them. The CDR3 has 14 residues. Germline V CDR1 and CDR2: SEHNR, FQNEAQ (reference sequence). CDR3: CASSLSQGNQPQHF. The CDR3 nucleotides are TGTGCCAGCAGCTTATCGCAGGGCAATCAGCCCCAGCATTTT.

The rearrangement joins TRBV5-6 to TRBJ1-3; 7 bases agree with TRBD1. The CDR3 length is 14 residues. Trimming removed 4 bases from V and 3 bases from J; junction bases left unmatched: 4. Germline lookup yields CDR1 SGHDT and CDR2 YYEEEE. The CDR3 loop reads CASSTGQLGNTIYF. Here the CDR3 DNA reads TGTGCCAGCAGCACGGGACAGCTTGGAAACACCATATATTTT.

As concerns this clone: A much larger clonotype is one base distant, so this may be a read error. The same CDR3 also results from other DNA sequences found in this sample. V usage is TRBV6-5 and J usage is TRBJ1-2, with 11 bases matching TRBD1. Germline V gene sequence: CDR1 MNHEY, CDR2 SVGAGI. V lost 0 bases and J lost 4; bases outside the gene matches: 4. This CDR3 is built from 16 residues. This CDR3 is CASSYSRTGGGYGYTF. CDR3 sequence (DNA): TGTGCCAGCAGTTACTCTCGGACAGGGGGCGGCTATGGCTACACCTTC.

The chain joins TRBV7-9 to TRBJ2-2, with TRBD2 as a possible D gene (6 bases). CDR1 is SEHNR, CDR2 FQNEAQ, per germline (reference sequence). Trimming pared 5 bases from V and 7 bases from J, leaving 17 bases between. CDR3 length: 15 residues. Here the CDR3 DNA reads TGTGCCAGCAGCCCGGGGCGGGGTTCTCACGGGGAGCTGTTTTTT. This sequence encodes CASSPGRGSHGELFF.

The CDR3 loop reads CASSYRDKDQETQYF. DNA of the CDR3: TGTGCCAGCAGCTACCGGGACAAGGACCAAGAGACCCAGTACTTC. V and J are TRBV7-6 and TRBJ2-5, with D perhaps TRBD1 (6 bases). Germline CDR1 and CDR2: SGHVS and FNYEAQ. Trimming removed 4 bases at V and 0 bases at J, with 12 bases between. This CDR3 is 15 amino acids long. The whole variable domain, filled in from reference TRBV7-6 and TRBJ2-5, reads GAGVSQSPRYKVTKRGQDVALRCDPISGHVSLYWYRQALGQGPEFLTYFNYEAQQDKSGLPNDRFSAERPEGSISTLTIQRTEQRDSAMYRCASSYRDKDQETQYFGPGTRLLVL.

The CDR3 is CATSAGTSYNEQFF. CDR3 nucleotide sequence: TGTGCCACCAGCGCCGGGACTAGCTACAATGAGCAGTTCTTC. The chain uses TRBV24-1 and TRBJ2-1, with 8 bases matching TRBD2. Germline lookup yields CDR1 KGHDR and CDR2 SFDVKD. Trimming cost V 7 bases and J 3 bases; bases outside gene matches: 4. There are 14 residues in the CDR3.

The chain is built from TRBV2 and TRBJ2-3, with D possibly TRBD1 on 6 matching bases. Trimming stripped 7 bases from V and 13 bases from J, with 15 bases between. Looked up from germline, CDR1 is SNHLY and CDR2 is FYNNEI. This CDR3 contains 11 residues. The CDR3 nucleotides read TGTGCCAGCACCGAGCAAAAGGGGGAGTATTTT. Protein product: CASTEQKGEYF.

V usage is TRBV7-2 and J usage is TRBJ2-2, with no clear D. The CDR3 totals 16 residues. V was pared by 4 bases and J by 4 bases, with 16 bases between. From germline, CDR1 is SGHTA and CDR2 FQGNSA. The CDR3 DNA follows: TGTGCCAGCAGCTCGCCGACTCCTCAAAGCACCGGGGAGCTGTTTTTT. Amino acid sequence: CASSSPTPQSTGELFF.

The genes are TRBV7-2 and TRBJ1-2; TRBD1 is a possible D gene (6 bases). The germline CDR1 and CDR2 sequences are SGHTA and FQGNSA. V dropped 1 base and J dropped 4 bases, with 7 bases sitting between them. The CDR3 covers 13 residues. The CDR3 loop reads CASSLGTAYGYTF. The CDR3 bases are TGTGCCAGCAGCTTAGGGACAGCCTATGGCTACACCTTC.

J is TRBJ2-1 and V is TRBV3-1 (or the pseudogene TRBV3-2), with 8 bases fitting TRBD1. This CDR3 contains 15 residues. Per the germline V gene, CDR1 is LGHDT and CDR2 is YNNKEL (reference sequence). The V gene end was trimmed by 0 bases and the J gene end by 4 bases; junction bases not matched to a gene: 2. In DNA form, the CDR3 reads TGTGCCAGCAGCCAAGACAGGGGGCCTTACAATGAGCAGTTCTTC. Translating gives CASSQDRGPYNEQFF.

The rearrangement links TRBV5-4 to TRBJ1-4; 8 bases match TRBD1. This CDR3 has 14 amino acids. CDR1 and CDR2 (germline): SGHNT, YYREEE (reference sequence). Trimming removed 4 bases from V and 5 bases from J; junction bases left unmatched: 4. The CDR3 DNA reads TGTGCCAGCAGCATCGACAGGGGAAATGAAAAACTGTTTTTT. It specifies CASSIDRGNEKLFF.

The chain carries TRBV30 and TRBJ2-7; D perhaps matches TRBD2 (6 bases). The V gene's germline CDR1 is GTSNPN and CDR2 SVGIG (reference sequence). Trimming left V 5 bases short and J 0 bases short, with 11 bases between. This CDR3 contains 13 residues. This CDR3 reads CAWSDGGSYEQYF. In nucleotides, the CDR3 is TGTGCCTGGTCGGACGGGGGCTCCTACGAGCAGTACTTC. Filled out from reference TRBV30 and TRBJ2-7, the complete variable domain reads SQTIHQWPATLVQPVGSPLSLECTVEGTSNPNLYWYRQAAGRGLQLLFYSVGIGQISSEVPQNLSASRPQDRQFILSSKKLLLSDSGFYLCAWSDGGSYEQYFGPGTRLTVT.

This rearrangement joins TRBV18 to TRBJ2-7; 10 bases agree with TRBD2. Germline V gene data show CDR1 as KGHSH and CDR2 as LQKENI. The CDR3 sequence is 15 residues long. V was clipped by 0 bases and J by 4 bases; unmatched bases: 3. CDR3 DNA: TGTGCCAGCTCACCACCTAGCGGGAGGCTATACGAGCAGTACTTC. It specifies CASSPPSGRLYEQYF.

The genes are TRBV2 and TRBJ2-7, with 10 bases matching TRBD1. CDR3 length: 16 residues. Germline CDR1 and CDR2: SNHLY and FYNNEI. With 2 bases clipped from V and 2 bases from J, the junction kept 6 bases outside the gene matches. The chain's CDR3 is CASSEPDRGRPYEQYF. The CDR3 region has the DNA TGTGCCAGCAGTGAACCAGACAGGGGGCGCCCCTACGAGCAGTACTTC.

The table lists this clone with a few counts. The rearrangement joins TRBV20-1 to TRBJ1-3; no clear D. The CDR3 is made up of 11 amino acids. The germline V gene has CDR1 DFQATT and CDR2 SNEGSKA (reference sequence). V was pared by 4 bases and J by 2 bases, with 3 bases between. The CDR3 is CSATAGNTIYF. CDR3 DNA: TGCAGTGCTACCGCTGGAAACACCATATATTTT.